This T cell receptor beta chain was retrieved from a study of blood T cells in healthy people across ages. Per the germline V gene, CDR1 is SGHTA and CDR2 is FQGNSA. The CDR3 is made up of 17 amino acids. The V segment lost 1 base and the J segment 8 bases; nucleotides outside the gene matches: 14. Together with a sample-barcoded 5' primer, a J-beta primer mix was included in a second PCR lasting about 7 to 11 cycles. TCRdb passed the 5' RACE reads through MiXCR, listing each CDR3 protein once. The table records fewer than 1,000,000 distinct CDR3 sequences, around two fifths of them present only once.

The receptor comes from a man in his fifties or sixties in good health. The sequenced sample consisted of blood. The chain links TRBV7-2 to TRBJ1-1, with 9 bases aligning to TRBD1. In nucleotides, the CDR3 is TGTGCCAGCAGCTTAGGGGGGGCCTTCGGACAGGGGTTCGAAGCTTTCTTT. It codes for CASSLGGAFGQGFEAFF.